Listed here are 3 T cell receptor beta chains from one sample, sequenced in a study of T cells after yellow fever vaccination. TCRdb reprocessed the 5' RACE reads with MiXCR, giving one entry per CDR3 protein. The data contain over 300,000 distinct CDR3 sequences, about 4% of them seen just once; the ten biggest clones take up about 22%. The sample here was PBMCs, taken 5 days after the yellow fever booster vaccination. The source of these receptors is a man younger than 35 who received the YFV17D yellow fever vaccine.

This chain uses TRBV18 with TRBJ2-7; the match to TRBD1 covers 11 bases. From germline, CDR1 is KGHSH and CDR2 LQKENI. This CDR3 is built from 14 residues. V was clipped by 6 bases and J by 6 bases; unmatched bases: 7. The CDR3: CASSPGQGDSEQYF. CDR3 DNA sequence: TGTGCCAGCTCGCCGGGACAGGGGGATTCCGAGCAGTACTTC. Full variable domain (missing parts from reference TRBV18 and TRBJ2-7): NAGVMQNPRHLVRRRGQEARLRCSPMKGHSHVYWYRQLPEEGLKFMVYLQKENIIDESGMPKERFSAEFPKEGPSILRIQQVVRGDSAAYFCASSPGQGDSEQYFGPGTRLTVT.

This clonotype occurred a few times. V usage is TRBV7-3 and J usage is TRBJ2-5, with TRBD1 as a possible D gene (5 bases). Germline V gene data show CDR1 as SGHTA and CDR2 as FQGTGA. This CDR3 region has 13 residues. Trimming took off 5 bases at V and 5 bases at J, with 12 bases between the two ends. For the CDR3, the DNA is TGTGCCAGCAGCGAACAGGTCTCGGAGACCCAGTACTTC. Its protein is CASSEQVSETQYF.

This clonotype has only a few counts. The chain employs TRBV19 and TRBJ1-5; D unresolved. Trimming removed 4 bases from V and 3 bases from J, with 10 bases in between. The germline V gene has CDR1 LNHDA and CDR2 SQIVND (reference sequence). CDR3 length equals 14 residues. This CDR3 reads CASSRERNNQPQHF. The CDR3 DNA reads as TGTGCCAGTAGTAGAGAGCGGAACAATCAGCCCCAGCATTTT.